One and the same sample provided the 19 T cell receptor beta chains below, sequenced in a study of T-cell memory formation after mild COVID-19. In TCRdb, the 5' RACE reads were re-called with MiXCR into one record per CDR3 protein. The data contain fewer than 200,000 distinct CDR3 sequences, roughly a fifth of them singletons. Sequencing was performed on PBMCs or a T cell subset sorted from them (not recorded which). These receptors were collected from an adult woman who had mild COVID-19 (a few samples of this study predate the infection). Cell type and time point are not known.

The chain joins TRBV7-9 to TRBJ2-7, with D perhaps given as TRBD1 or TRBD2 (5 bases each). The V gene's germline CDR1 is SEHNR and CDR2 FQNEAQ (reference sequence). The CDR3 extends over 15 amino acids. V lost 4 bases, J lost 0 bases, and 13 bases lay in between. In DNA, the CDR3 is TGTGCCAGCAGCTCCCCGGGGACGGACTCCTACGAGCAGTACTTC. Translating gives CASSSPGTDSYEQYF.

This clonotype occurred a few times. The genes are TRBV13 and TRBJ2-5, with D tentatively TRBD2 (6 bases). Germline CDR1 and CDR2: PRHDT and FYEKMQ (reference sequence). The CDR3 is made up of 16 amino acids. Trimming cost V 1 base and J 2 bases, with 14 bases left between them. CDR3 amino acids: CASSLDSSGPQETQYF. CDR3 nucleotides: TGTGCCAGCAGCTTAGACTCCAGCGGGCCACAAGAGACCCAGTACTTC.

The gene calls are TRBV7-9 and TRBJ2-1; possibly TRBD1 for D (6 bases). The germline V gene has CDR1 SEHNR and CDR2 FQNEAQ (reference sequence). The germline V and J ends were trimmed by 4 bases and 2 bases, with 15 bases remaining between them. This CDR3 has 16 amino acids. The CDR3: CASSSSPDRPYNEQFF. The CDR3 region has the DNA TGTGCCAGCAGCTCCTCACCCGACAGGCCCTACAATGAGCAGTTCTTC.

The V and J genes are TRBV6-2 or TRBV6-3 and TRBJ1-2, with 10 bases lining up with TRBD1. Germline-derived CDR1 and CDR2 are MNHEY and SVGEGT. The CDR3 is made up of 13 amino acids. V lost 4 bases to trimming and J lost 8 bases; unmatched junction nucleotides: 4. CDR3 in DNA: TGTGCCAGCAGTTCCCTGGACAGGGGGGGCTACACCTTC. Protein: CASSSLDRGGYTF.

V gene TRBV6-5 combines with J gene TRBJ2-7; D might be TRBD2 (5 bases). Germline V gives CDR1 MNHEY, CDR2 SVGAGI. The CDR3 loop spans 14 amino acids. Trimming stripped 6 bases from V and 2 bases from J, with 14 bases between. The CDR3 coding sequence is TGTGCCAGCAGCCCCGGGGTGGGCACCTACGAGCAGTACTTC. It is translated as CASSPGVGTYEQYF.

This chain joins TRBV5-1 and TRBJ2-7; D not certain. From germline, CDR1 is SGHRS and CDR2 YFSETQ. The CDR3 contains 14 residues. Trimming removed 0 bases from V and 1 base from J, with 8 bases in between. CDR3 nucleotides: TGCGCCAGCAGCTTGGGGCGAGGATCCTACGAGCAGTACTTC. Protein: CASSLGRGSYEQYF.

V usage is TRBV20-1 and J usage is TRBJ1-1, with TRBD1 as a possible D gene (6 bases). Looked up from germline, CDR1 is DFQATT and CDR2 is SNEGSKA (reference sequence). Trimming stripped 5 bases from V and 0 bases from J, with 10 bases between. CDR3 length equals 13 residues. This CDR3 reads CSASTGMNTEAFF. The CDR3 DNA reads TGCAGTGCTTCGACAGGAATGAACACTGAAGCTTTCTTT.

This chain uses TRBV27 with TRBJ2-2; 9 nucleotides line up with TRBD1. CDR3 length equals 17 residues. CDR1 is MNHEY and CDR2 is SMNVEV in the germline V gene (reference sequence). The trim removed 2 bases at V and 7 bases at J, leaving 11 bases unmatched. The CDR3 loop reads CASSLRDWTGVGGELFF. The CDR3 bases are TGTGCCAGCAGTTTACGAGATTGGACAGGGGTTGGCGGGGAGCTGTTTTTT.

The V and J genes are TRBV20-1 and TRBJ1-2, with D possibly TRBD1 on 5 matching bases. Trimming cost V 0 bases and J 3 bases, with 11 bases left between them. CDR1 DFQATT and CDR2 SNEGSKA come from the germline V gene (reference sequence). The CDR3 is 14 amino acids. The CDR3 sequence: CSARDRRGDYGYTF. The DNA of the CDR3 is TGCAGTGCTAGAGACCGAAGGGGAGACTATGGCTACACCTTC.

This clonotype was detected a few times. The V call is TRBV7-9, the J call TRBJ2-5, with 9 bases aligning to TRBD1. J was trimmed by 5 bases and V by 2 bases; bases with no gene match: 6. CDR1 and CDR2 (germline): SEHNR, FQNEAQ (reference sequence). The CDR3 length is 15 residues. CDR3 DNA sequence: TGTGCCAGCAGCTTACCGGACAGGGGAAGGGAGACCCAGTACTTC. This codes for CASSLPDRGRETQYF.

Only a few counts were recorded for this clonotype. The gene calls are TRBV24-1 and TRBJ1-5; no clear D. The CDR3 is made up of 14 amino acids. Deletions cut 4 bases from V and 3 bases from J, with 9 bases between. Germline V gene data show CDR1 as KGHDR and CDR2 as SFDVKD. In DNA, the CDR3 is TGTGCCACCAGTGAGAGGGCAGACAATCAGCCCCAGCATTTT. Translation: CATSERADNQPQHF.

This clonotype was observed a few times. The J gene is TRBJ2-7, the V gene TRBV7-6; D is undetermined. This CDR3 region has 15 residues. V lost 0 bases, J lost 1 base, and 10 bases lay in between. The germline gives CDR1 SGHVS, CDR2 FNYEAQ. DNA for the CDR3: TGTGCCAGCAGCTTAGCCTCATATGGGTCCTACGAGCAGTACTTC. Amino acids: CASSLASYGSYEQYF.

This clonotype came up a few times. This sequence joins TRBV4-1 and TRBJ2-7; 9 nucleotides line up with TRBD2. Trimming removed 4 bases from V and 0 bases from J; junction bases left unmatched: 7. CDR1 is MGHRA and CDR2 is YSYEKL in the germline V gene. The CDR3 has 16 amino acids. CDR3 DNA: TGCGCCAGCAGCCTTAGCGGGGGTACCCCCTCCTACGAGCAGTACTTC. It yields the protein CASSLSGGTPSYEQYF.

The sample holds a few counts of this clonotype. The chain carries TRBV25-1 and TRBJ1-4, with 10 bases identical to TRBD1. The CDR3 has 15 residues. Losses at the gene ends were 5 bases for V and 6 bases for J; bases not matched to a gene: 6. Germline CDR1 is MGHDK and CDR2 is SYGVNS. The CDR3, as DNA: TGTGCCAGCAGTCCCGACAGGGGGCGAGATGAAAAACTGTTTTTT. This gives the protein CASSPDRGRDEKLFF.

This clonotype was found a few times. V gene TRBV9 combines with J gene TRBJ2-7, with 15 bases matching TRBD2. CDR1 and CDR2 (germline): SGDLS, YYNGEE. This CDR3 spans 17 amino acids. Unmatched junction bases numbered 11, after V lost 4 bases and J lost 6 bases. CDR3 in amino acids: CASSIGLAGGKASEQYF. The CDR3 DNA follows: TGTGCCAGCAGCATCGGACTAGCGGGGGGGAAGGCCTCCGAGCAGTACTTC.

This rearrangement joins TRBV11-2 to TRBJ2-1, with D possibly being TRBD2 (5 bases). Deletions cut 6 bases from V and 4 bases from J, with 19 bases between. CDR3 length equals 16 residues. From germline, CDR1 is SGHAT and CDR2 FQNNGV. In DNA form, the CDR3 reads TGTGCCAGCAGGTCTCACCTCGGGGAGTCGTACAATGAGCAGTTCTTC. Its protein is CASRSHLGESYNEQFF.

There are a few counts of this clonotype. The chain employs TRBV27 and TRBJ1-1, with 10 bases identical to TRBD1. The trim removed 3 bases at V and 3 bases at J, leaving 7 bases unmatched. The CDR3 has 16 residues. Per the germline V gene, CDR1 is MNHEY and CDR2 is SMNVEV (reference sequence). The CDR3 loop is CASSLTGGIGDTEAFF. The CDR3 region has the DNA TGTGCCAGCAGTTTGACAGGGGGCATCGGAGACACTGAAGCTTTCTTT.

This chain links TRBV2 with TRBJ1-2; D is unresolved. CDR3 length equals 14 residues. CDR1 and CDR2 from the germline V gene are SNHLY and FYNNEI. V gave up 8 bases and J gave up 6 bases, with 19 bases separating them. CDR3: CASGKEGHVHGYTF. The CDR3 DNA reads as TGTGCCAGCGGGAAGGAGGGTCATGTACATGGCTACACCTTC.

The genes are TRBV7-9 and TRBJ2-3, with TRBD2 matching over 11 bases. V lost 2 bases, J lost 7 bases, and 5 bases stayed unmatched. The CDR3 is 15 amino acids. Germline V gives CDR1 SEHNR, CDR2 FQNEAQ (reference sequence). CDR3 loop: CASSLPLAGVNTQYF. The CDR3 DNA sequence: TGTGCCAGCAGCTTACCACTAGCGGGGGTTAATACGCAGTATTTT.